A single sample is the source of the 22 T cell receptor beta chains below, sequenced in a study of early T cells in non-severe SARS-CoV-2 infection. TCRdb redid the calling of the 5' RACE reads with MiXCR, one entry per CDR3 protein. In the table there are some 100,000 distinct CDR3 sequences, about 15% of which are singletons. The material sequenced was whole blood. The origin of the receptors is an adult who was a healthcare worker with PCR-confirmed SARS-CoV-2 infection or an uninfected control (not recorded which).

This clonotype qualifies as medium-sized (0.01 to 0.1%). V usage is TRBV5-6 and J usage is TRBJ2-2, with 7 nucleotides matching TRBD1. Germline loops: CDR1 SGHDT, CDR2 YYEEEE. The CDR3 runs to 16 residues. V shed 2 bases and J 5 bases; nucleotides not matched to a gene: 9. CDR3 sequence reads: CASSLIPGQRTGELFF. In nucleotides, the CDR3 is TGTGCCAGCAGCTTAATACCGGGACAGAGGACCGGGGAGCTGTTTTTT.

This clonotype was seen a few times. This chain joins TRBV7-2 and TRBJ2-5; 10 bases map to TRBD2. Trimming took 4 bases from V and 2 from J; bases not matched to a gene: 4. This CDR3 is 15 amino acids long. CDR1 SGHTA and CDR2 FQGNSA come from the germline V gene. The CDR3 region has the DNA TGTGCCAGCAGCTCAGCGGGGGGGTGGCAAGAGACCCAGTACTTC. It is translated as CASSSAGGWQETQYF.

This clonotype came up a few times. The CDR3 is CASSPSSTNYSPLHF. DNA of the CDR3: TGTGCCAGCAGCCCAAGTAGTACAAACTATTCACCCCTCCACTTT. The chain couples TRBV4-2 to TRBJ1-6; no definite D call. The CDR3 runs to 15 residues. Germline V gene sequence: CDR1 LGHNA, CDR2 YNFKEQ. V lost 4 bases to trimming and J lost 8 bases, with 15 bases between them.

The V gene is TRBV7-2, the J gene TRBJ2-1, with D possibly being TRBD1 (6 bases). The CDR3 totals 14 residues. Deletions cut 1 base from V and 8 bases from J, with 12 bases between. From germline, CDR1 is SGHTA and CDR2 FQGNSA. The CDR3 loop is CASSLGVGTHEQFF. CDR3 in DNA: TGTGCCAGCAGCTTAGGTGTGGGGACACATGAGCAGTTCTTC.

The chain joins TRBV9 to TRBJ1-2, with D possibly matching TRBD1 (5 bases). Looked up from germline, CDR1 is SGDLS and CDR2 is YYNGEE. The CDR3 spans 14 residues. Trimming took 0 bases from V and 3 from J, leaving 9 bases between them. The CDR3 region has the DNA TGTGCCAGCAGCGTAGGACAGAGCTACTATGGCTACACCTTC. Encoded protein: CASSVGQSYYGYTF.

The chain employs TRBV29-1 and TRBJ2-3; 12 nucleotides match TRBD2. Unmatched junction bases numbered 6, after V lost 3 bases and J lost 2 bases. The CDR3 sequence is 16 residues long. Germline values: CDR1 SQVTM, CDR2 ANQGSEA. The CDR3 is CSVERRLAGVTDTQYF. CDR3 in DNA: TGCAGCGTTGAGAGGAGACTAGCGGGGGTCACAGATACGCAGTATTTT.

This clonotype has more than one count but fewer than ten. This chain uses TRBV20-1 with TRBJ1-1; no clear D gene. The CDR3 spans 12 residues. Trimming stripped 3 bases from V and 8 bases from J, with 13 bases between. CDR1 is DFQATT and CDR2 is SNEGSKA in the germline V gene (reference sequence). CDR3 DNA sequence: TGCAGTGCTAGTAAAGAGGAGGGCGAAGCTTTCTTT. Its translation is CSASKEEGEAFF.

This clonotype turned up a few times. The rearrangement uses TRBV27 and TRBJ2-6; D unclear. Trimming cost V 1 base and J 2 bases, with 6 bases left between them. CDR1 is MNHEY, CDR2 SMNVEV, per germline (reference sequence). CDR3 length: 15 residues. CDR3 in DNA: TGTGCCAGCAGTTTATTGGGTGCTGGGGCCAACGTCCTGACTTTC. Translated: CASSLLGAGANVLTF.

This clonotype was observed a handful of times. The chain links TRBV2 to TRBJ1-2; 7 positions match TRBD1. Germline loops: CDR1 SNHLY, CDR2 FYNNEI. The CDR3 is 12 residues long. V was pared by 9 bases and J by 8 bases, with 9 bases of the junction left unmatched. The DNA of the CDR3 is TGTGCCAGGGGGGAACAGGGGACCGGCTACACCTTC. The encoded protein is CARGEQGTGYTF.

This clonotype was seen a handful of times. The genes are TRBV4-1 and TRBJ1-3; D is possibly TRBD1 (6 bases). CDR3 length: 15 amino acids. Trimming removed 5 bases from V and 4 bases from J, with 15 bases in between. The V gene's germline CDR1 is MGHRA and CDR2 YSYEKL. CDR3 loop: CASSSQGPLGNTIYF. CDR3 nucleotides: TGCGCCAGCAGCTCGCAGGGGCCCCTCGGAAACACCATATATTTT.

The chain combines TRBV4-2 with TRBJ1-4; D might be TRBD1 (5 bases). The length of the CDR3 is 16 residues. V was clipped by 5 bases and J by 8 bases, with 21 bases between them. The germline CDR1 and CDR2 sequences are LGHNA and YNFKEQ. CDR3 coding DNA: TGTGCCAGCAGCAAGCACCCCGCCCAGGGCCGAGAAAAACTGTTTTTT. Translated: CASSKHPAQGREKLFF.

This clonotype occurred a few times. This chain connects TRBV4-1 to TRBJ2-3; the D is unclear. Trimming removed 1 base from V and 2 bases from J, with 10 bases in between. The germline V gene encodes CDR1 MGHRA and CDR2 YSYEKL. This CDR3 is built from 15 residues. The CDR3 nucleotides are TGCGCCAGCAGCCAAGTGAAGTCGTTCACAGATACGCAGTATTTT. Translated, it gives CASSQVKSFTDTQYF.

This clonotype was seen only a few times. CDR3: CASSHRQGTNYGYTF. The CDR3 DNA follows: TGTGCCAGCAGCCACCGACAGGGCACTAACTATGGCTACACCTTC. The gene calls are TRBV3-1 and TRBJ1-2; 7 nucleotides align to TRBD1. Trimming cost V 3 bases and J 0 bases; bases outside gene matches: 4. Germline lookup yields CDR1 LGHDT and CDR2 YNNKEL (reference sequence). There are 15 residues in the CDR3.

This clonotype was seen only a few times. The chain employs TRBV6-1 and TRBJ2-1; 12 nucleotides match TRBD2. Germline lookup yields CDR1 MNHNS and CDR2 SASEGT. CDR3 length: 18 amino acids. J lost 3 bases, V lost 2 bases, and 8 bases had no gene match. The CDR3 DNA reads TGTGCCAGCAGTGAACTCGGTGGACTAGCGGGGATCTACAATGAGCAGTTCTTC. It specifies CASSELGGLAGIYNEQFF.

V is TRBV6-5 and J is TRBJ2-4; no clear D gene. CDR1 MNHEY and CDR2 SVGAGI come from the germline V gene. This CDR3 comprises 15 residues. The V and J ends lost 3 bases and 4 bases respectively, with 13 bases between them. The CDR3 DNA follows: TGTGCCAGCAGTTATAGCTGGTCTGCTAAAAACATTCAGTACTTC. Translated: CASSYSWSAKNIQYF.

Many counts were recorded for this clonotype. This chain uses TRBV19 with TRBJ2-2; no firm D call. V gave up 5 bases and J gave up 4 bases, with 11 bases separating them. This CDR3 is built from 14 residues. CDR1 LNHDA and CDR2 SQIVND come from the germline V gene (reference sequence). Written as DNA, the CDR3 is TGTGCCAGTAGTCTACAGTGGGGCACCGGGGAGCTGTTTTTT. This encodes CASSLQWGTGELFF.

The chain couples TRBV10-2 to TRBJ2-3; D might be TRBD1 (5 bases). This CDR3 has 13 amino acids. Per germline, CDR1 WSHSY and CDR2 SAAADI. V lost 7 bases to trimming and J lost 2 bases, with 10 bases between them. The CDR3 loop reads CASTGQFTDTQYF. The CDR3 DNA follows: TGCGCCAGCACAGGACAATTCACAGATACGCAGTATTTT.

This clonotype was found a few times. CDR3 sequence (DNA): TGTGCCAGCAGAGAGGACAGGGGAGGTAGAAACACCATATATTTT. Translating gives CASREDRGGRNTIYF. V gene TRBV6-5 combines with J gene TRBJ1-3; 9 positions agree with TRBD1. V was clipped by 6 bases and J by 5 bases; unmatched bases: 8. Germline V gene lookup returns CDR1 MNHEY and CDR2 SVGAGI. The CDR3 is 15 amino acids.

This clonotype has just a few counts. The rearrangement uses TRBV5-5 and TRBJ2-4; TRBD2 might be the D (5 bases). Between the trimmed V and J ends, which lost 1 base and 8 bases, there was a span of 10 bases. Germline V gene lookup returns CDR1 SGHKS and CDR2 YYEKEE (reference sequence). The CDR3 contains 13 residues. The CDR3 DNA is TGTGCCAGCAGCTTGTCCGACGGGGACATTCAGTACTTC. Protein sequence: CASSLSDGDIQYF.

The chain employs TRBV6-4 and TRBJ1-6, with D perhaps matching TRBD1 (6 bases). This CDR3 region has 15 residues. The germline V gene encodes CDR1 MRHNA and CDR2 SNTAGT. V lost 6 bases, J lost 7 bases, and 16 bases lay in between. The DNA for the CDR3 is TGTGCCAGCAGCCCCTTCGGGCAGGGGAATTCACCCCTCCACTTT. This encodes CASSPFGQGNSPLHF.

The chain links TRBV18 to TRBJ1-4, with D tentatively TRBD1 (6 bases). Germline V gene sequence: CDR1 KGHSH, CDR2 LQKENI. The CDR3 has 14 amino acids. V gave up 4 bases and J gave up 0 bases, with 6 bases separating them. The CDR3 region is CASSQGATNEKLFF. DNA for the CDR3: TGTGCCAGCTCACAGGGGGCAACTAATGAAAAACTGTTTTTT.

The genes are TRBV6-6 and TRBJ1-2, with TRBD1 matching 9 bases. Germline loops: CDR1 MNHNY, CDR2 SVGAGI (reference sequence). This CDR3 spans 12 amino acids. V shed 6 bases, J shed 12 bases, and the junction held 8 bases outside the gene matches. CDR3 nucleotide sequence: TGTGCCAGCAGCTCTACACAGGGGGCGGACACCTTC. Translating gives CASSSTQGADTF.